This T cell receptor beta chain was recovered during a study of PD-1 blockade in classical Hodgkin lymphoma. Findings and limits, study-wide: Healthy donors were reported to have higher baseline TCR diversity than newly diagnosed patients. Newly diagnosed patients had diversity similar to the baseline diversity of complete responders.

Brentuximab vedotin exposure varied among the patients, all of whom had relapsed after autologous stem cell transplantation. With magnetic negative selection, CD4+ T cells were purified from PBMCs that had been thawed. Points on this clone: The antigen remains unidentified.

Measured with immunoSEQ multiplex PCR; TCRdb has only the in-frame clones, and not every one. Here the sample spans 30,000 to 35,000 clones, 80% to 95% being singletons. The CDR3 consists of 14 residues. CDR1 MDHEN and CDR2 SYDVKM come from the germline V gene. Trimming took 6 bases from V and 6 from J; bases not matched to a gene: 7. This specimen was CD4+ T cells from blood, taken at baseline. This TCR came from a human donor with classical Hodgkin lymphoma. J is TRBJ1-4 and V is TRBV28; 7 nucleotides match TRBD1. CDR3 in DNA: TGTGCCAGCAGACCCACAGGGGACGATGAAAAACTGTTTTTT. It yields the protein CASRPTGDDEKLFF.